A single sample gave rise to the 23 T cell receptor beta chains below, sequenced in a study of shared clonotypes between healthy human individuals. TCRdb keeps only in-frame clones here, not all; method: immunoSEQ multiplex PCR. The repertoire holds some 1,400,000 clones, roughly 96% seen once, with roughly 1.1% in the top ten. Sequences were obtained from naive CD4+ T cells sorted from blood. This sample's subset: CD45RA+ positively selected. The receptors derive from a man aged 25 to 45 in good health.

The rearrangement links TRBV28 to TRBJ2-1, with D unclear. The V end lost 5 bases, the J end lost 4 bases, and 3 bases lay between the germline ends. This CDR3 has 11 residues. The germline V gene encodes CDR1 MDHEN and CDR2 SYDVKM. The CDR3 region has the DNA TGTGCCAGCAGTCAATACAATGAGCAGTTCTTC. Its translation: CASSQYNEQFF. Full variable domain (rest looked up from reference TRBV28 and TRBJ2-1): DVKVTQSSRYLVKRTGEKVFLECVQDMDHENMFWYRQDPGLGLRLIYFSYDVKMKEKGDIPEGYSVSREKKERFSLILESASTNQTSMYLCASSQYNEQFFGPGTRLTVL.

The V gene is TRBV9, the J gene TRBJ2-1; TRBD2 might be the D (6 bases). The length of the CDR3 is 18 residues. Per the germline V gene, CDR1 is SGDLS and CDR2 is YYNGEE. Trimming removed 3 bases from V and 0 bases from J, with 19 bases in between. This chain's CDR3 is CASSAPLATPSSYNEQFF. For the CDR3, the DNA is TGTGCCAGCAGCGCACCACTAGCCACCCCGAGCTCCTACAATGAGCAGTTCTTC.

This chain connects TRBV18 to TRBJ2-2, with 7 bases that match TRBD1. V shed 1 base and J 2 bases; nucleotides not matched to a gene: 4. Germline loops: CDR1 KGHSH, CDR2 LQKENI. The CDR3 has 16 residues. The CDR3 DNA sequence: TGTGCCAGCTCACCACTGCCAGGGGGAAACACCGGGGAGCTGTTTTTT. Amino acids: CASSPLPGGNTGELFF.

The chain links TRBV6-5 to TRBJ2-1; D may be TRBD1 (5 bases). This CDR3 is built from 13 residues. V lost 4 bases to trimming and J lost 4 bases, with 8 bases between them. Germline CDR1 MNHEY, CDR2 SVGAGI. The CDR3 region is CASSSQGYNEQFF. The DNA for the CDR3 is TGTGCCAGCAGTTCCCAGGGTTACAATGAGCAGTTCTTC.

The rearrangement links TRBV19 to TRBJ2-7; TRBD2 aligns across 10 bases. This CDR3 is 15 amino acids long. The trim removed 7 bases at V and 5 bases at J, leaving 11 bases unmatched. Germline lookup yields CDR1 LNHDA and CDR2 SQIVND (reference sequence). The CDR3 bases are TGTGCCAGTACCATTCGAGCGGGAGGGCCGAACGAGCAGTACTTC. Translation gives CASTIRAGGPNEQYF.

The V and J genes are TRBV7-9 and TRBJ2-3; 8 bases align to TRBD2. CDR3 length: 18 residues. Per the germline V gene, CDR1 is SEHNR and CDR2 is FQNEAQ (reference sequence). J was trimmed by 1 base and V by 8 bases; bases with no gene match: 17. The CDR3 coding sequence is TGTGCCAGCGAGCGGGGGATAGAGCGGGTTCACCGCACAGATACGCAGTATTTT. Protein product: CASERGIERVHRTDTQYF. Combining the CDR3 with reference TRBV7-9 and TRBJ2-3 gives the whole variable domain DTGVSQNPRHKITKRGQNVTFRCDPISEHNRLYWYRQTLGQGPEFLTYFQNEAQLEKSRLLSDRFSAERPKGSFSTLEIQRTEQGDSAMYLCASERGIERVHRTDTQYFGPGTRLTVL.

This clone was seen a single time. CDR3 sequence reads: CASSRRNEQFF. In DNA, the CDR3 is TGTGCCAGCAGTCGGCGCAATGAGCAGTTCTTC. The V call is TRBV9, the J call TRBJ2-1; D gene unclear. The ends were cut back, 5 bases at V and 6 bases at J, with 6 bases in the middle. CDR1 and CDR2 from the germline V gene are SGDLS and YYNGEE. The CDR3 contains 11 residues.

This chain connects TRBV2 to TRBJ1-5, with 10 bases lining up with TRBD1. J gave up 4 bases and V 7 bases, and 16 bases lay outside the gene matches. This CDR3 contains 18 residues. The V gene's germline CDR1 is SNHLY and CDR2 FYNNEI. Written as DNA, the CDR3 is TGTGCCAGCACCGGGTGGGACAGGGGACTGCTTACGAATCAGCCCCAGCATTTT. Protein product: CASTGWDRGLLTNQPQHF.

J is TRBJ1-3 and V is TRBV19; TRBD1 might be the D (5 bases). Germline values: CDR1 LNHDA, CDR2 SQIVND (reference sequence). With 9 bases removed from V and 0 bases from J, the gap between germline ends came to 9 bases. The CDR3 length is 13 residues. The CDR3 nucleotides are TGTGCCAGCAGGGTTTACTCTGGAAACACCATATATTTT. This codes for CASRVYSGNTIYF.

The chain is built from TRBV5-4 and TRBJ2-5; D call uncertain. The germline V and J ends were trimmed by 4 bases and 2 bases, with 9 bases remaining between them. This CDR3 is 13 amino acids long. Germline V gene lookup returns CDR1 SGHNT and CDR2 YYREEE (reference sequence). CDR3 coding DNA: TGTGCCAGCAGCCGATACGTGCAAGAGACCCAGTACTTC. Protein sequence: CASSRYVQETQYF.

The V call is TRBV20-1, the J call TRBJ2-3; D unclear. The CDR3 is 10 amino acids. V was clipped by 6 bases and J by 6 bases, with 7 bases between them. CDR1 is DFQATT, CDR2 SNEGSKA, per germline (reference sequence). CDR3 sequence (DNA): TGCAGTGCCGCCCTTGATACGCAGTATTTT. Translating it yields CSAALDTQYF.

CDR3 in DNA: TGTGCCAGCACCGCGACCAGCCAGCAGTTCTTC. Translated: CASTATSQQFF. The rearrangement uses TRBV28 and TRBJ2-1; D is unclear. CDR1 is MDHEN and CDR2 is SYDVKM in the germline V gene. V shed 7 bases and J shed 11 bases, with 12 bases lying between them. The CDR3 consists of 11 residues.

This chain joins TRBV2 and TRBJ1-2, with D unclear. There are 12 residues in the CDR3. Germline V gene data show CDR1 as SNHLY and CDR2 as FYNNEI. V was pared by 8 bases and J by 8 bases, with 15 bases between. CDR3 sequence (DNA): TGTGCCAGCGGAAGCCGACTTGCGGGCTACACCTTC. Amino acid sequence: CASGSRLAGYTF.

V is TRBV27 and J is TRBJ1-1, with TRBD1 as a possible D gene (5 bases). Trimming stripped 8 bases from V and 5 bases from J, with 15 bases between. Germline V gene sequence: CDR1 MNHEY, CDR2 SMNVEV (reference sequence). The CDR3 sequence is 13 residues long. The CDR3 sequence: CASGHKGGTEAFF. The CDR3 nucleotides are TGTGCCAGCGGACACAAAGGAGGGACTGAAGCTTTCTTT.

The chain combines TRBV5-4 with TRBJ2-5; 10 bases are shared with TRBD1. V dropped 4 bases and J dropped 1; count of bases not matched to a gene: 4. CDR1 SGHNT and CDR2 YYREEE come from the germline V gene (reference sequence). The CDR3 spans 15 residues. CDR3 region: CASSSGQGVQETQYF. The CDR3 DNA reads as TGTGCCAGCAGCAGTGGACAGGGGGTCCAAGAGACCCAGTACTTC.

J is TRBJ2-1 and V is TRBV6-4, with TRBD2 identical over 10 bases. This CDR3 is 14 amino acids long. With 6 bases clipped from V and 8 bases from J, the junction kept 7 bases outside the gene matches. Germline V lookup: CDR1 MRHNA, CDR2 SNTAGT. CDR3 coding DNA: TGTGCCAGCAGAGTAAGCGGGAGGGCCCATGAGCAGTTCTTC. This sequence encodes CASRVSGRAHEQFF.

The rearrangement uses TRBV28 and TRBJ1-5; TRBD1 is a possible D gene (5 bases). Trimming took 2 bases from V and 6 from J, leaving 11 bases between them. CDR3 size: 14 residues. Germline CDR1 and CDR2: MDHEN and SYDVKM. For the CDR3, the DNA is TGTGCCAGCAGTTTAGGAGGGGTTCCTCAGCCCCAGCATTTT. Translation: CASSLGGVPQPQHF. Full variable domain (missing parts from reference TRBV28 and TRBJ1-5): DVKVTQSSRYLVKRTGEKVFLECVQDMDHENMFWYRQDPGLGLRLIYFSYDVKMKEKGDIPEGYSVSREKKERFSLILESASTNQTSMYLCASSLGGVPQPQHFGDGTRLSIL.

The chain is built from TRBV19 and TRBJ2-2, with D perhaps TRBD2 (6 bases). The germline V and J ends were trimmed by 8 bases and 1 base, with 17 bases remaining between them. The CDR3 covers 16 residues. Per germline, CDR1 LNHDA and CDR2 SQIVND (reference sequence). This CDR3 reads CASLRRDHKNTGELFF. The CDR3 DNA reads as TGTGCCAGTCTGAGGAGGGACCATAAGAACACCGGGGAGCTGTTTTTT.

This CDR3 reads CASSFDGPMNTEAFF. CDR3 coding DNA: TGCGCCAGCAGCTTCGACGGGCCCATGAACACTGAAGCTTTCTTT. The chain is built from TRBV5-1 and TRBJ1-1; D not resolved. CDR1 and CDR2 from the germline V gene are SGHRS and YFSETQ. The CDR3 extends over 15 amino acids. V lost 2 bases and J 0 bases, leaving 11 bases between the germline ends.

The chain links TRBV11-2 to TRBJ1-2, with a possible D match to TRBD1 (5 bases). The germline gives CDR1 SGHAT, CDR2 FQNNGV. V was shortened by 5 bases and J by 4 bases, with 11 bases between the two germline ends. The CDR3 is 13 amino acids. The CDR3 sequence: CASSHPGTYGYTF. CDR3 DNA sequence: TGTGCCAGCAGCCACCCCGGGACCTATGGCTACACCTTC. The whole variable domain, remainder taken from reference TRBV11-2 and TRBJ1-2, is EAGVAQSPRYKIIEKRQSVAFWCNPISGHATLYWYQQILGQGPKLLIQFQNNGVVDDSQLPKDRFSAERLKGVDSTLKIQPAKLEDSAVYLCASSHPGTYGYTFGSGTRLTVV.

The rearrangement joins TRBV5-1 to TRBJ2-1; D is perhaps TRBD2 (5 bases). V was shortened by 2 bases and J by 6 bases, with 18 bases between the two germline ends. This CDR3 is built from 16 residues. Germline CDR1 and CDR2: SGHRS and YFSETQ. CDR3: CASSLKVDVRGNEQFF. Written as DNA, the CDR3 is TGCGCCAGCAGCTTAAAGGTTGATGTCCGGGGCAATGAGCAGTTCTTC. The full variable domain, with the rest looked up from reference TRBV5-1 and TRBJ2-1, is KAGVTQTPRYLIKTRGQQVTLSCSPISGHRSVSWYQQTPGQGLQFLFEYFSETQRNKGNFPGRFSGRQFSNSRSEMNVSTLELGDSALYLCASSLKVDVRGNEQFFGPGTRLTVL.

Comment on this clone: Other DNA sequences in this specimen translate into the identical CDR3. J is TRBJ1-2 and V is TRBV18, with 8 bases identical to TRBD1. J was trimmed by 8 bases and V by 3 bases; bases with no gene match: 5. Germline CDR1 reads KGHSH; CDR2 reads LQKENI. The CDR3 has 13 amino acids. The DNA for the CDR3 is TGTGCCAGCTCACCTTTGGACAGGGACGGCTACACCTTC. Amino acid sequence: CASSPLDRDGYTF.

V gene TRBV4-3 combines with J gene TRBJ1-1; D is unresolved. The CDR3 is made up of 17 amino acids. V was cut by 6 bases and J by 0 bases, with 20 bases left in between. Germline CDR1 and CDR2: LGHNA and YSLEER. For the CDR3, the DNA is TGCGCCAGCAGGCGAGGTTCCCATGATTACATGAACACTGAAGCTTTCTTT. Its translation is CASRRGSHDYMNTEAFF.